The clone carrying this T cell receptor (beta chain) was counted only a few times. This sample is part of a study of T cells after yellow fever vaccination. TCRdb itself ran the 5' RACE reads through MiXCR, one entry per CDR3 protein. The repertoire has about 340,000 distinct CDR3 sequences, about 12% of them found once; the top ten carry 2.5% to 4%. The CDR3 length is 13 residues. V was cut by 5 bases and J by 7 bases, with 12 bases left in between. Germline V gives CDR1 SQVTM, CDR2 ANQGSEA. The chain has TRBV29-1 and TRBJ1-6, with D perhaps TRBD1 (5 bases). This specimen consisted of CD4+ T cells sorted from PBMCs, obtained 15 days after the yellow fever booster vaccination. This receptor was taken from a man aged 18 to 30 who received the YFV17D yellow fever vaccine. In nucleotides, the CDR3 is TGCAGCGTTCGTACGGACATGAATTCACCCCTCCACTTT. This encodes CSVRTDMNSPLHF.